The 26 T cell receptor beta chains in this list originate from one sample, sequenced in a study of cytomegalovirus exposure and HLA in healthy donors. PCR amplification relied on 60 Vbeta primers (plus 13 Jbeta primers). The assay was immunoSEQ multiplex PCR, and TCRdb's table has in-frame clones only and misses some. The sample holds 45,000 to 60,000 clones, less than 85% seen once. The specimen was PBMCs. The receptors were gathered from a man in his thirties or forties in good health and CMV-seropositive.

The rearrangement uses TRBV6-5 and TRBJ2-5, with 8 nucleotides matching TRBD2. The length of the CDR3 is 15 residues. In germline, CDR1 is MNHEY, CDR2 SVGAGI. V lost 4 bases, J lost 5 bases, and 9 bases stayed unmatched. CDR3 region: CASSSAGGAEETQYF. For the CDR3, the DNA is TGTGCCAGCAGTTCCGCCGGGGGGGCCGAGGAGACCCAGTACTTC.

This clone was found a few times. The gene calls are TRBV10-3 and TRBJ1-3, with D unclear. This CDR3 comprises 13 residues. In germline, CDR1 is ENHRY, CDR2 SYGVKD. Trimming shortened V by 7 bases and J by 8 bases, and 15 bases separated the two germline ends. The CDR3 sequence: CAITHDLRDTIYF. The DNA of the CDR3 is TGTGCCATCACCCACGACCTGCGGGACACCATATATTTT.

The V and J genes are TRBV7-6 and TRBJ1-1; no clear D. The CDR3 is 12 residues long. V was cut by 5 bases and J by 4 bases, with 8 bases left in between. Germline loops: CDR1 SGHVS, CDR2 FNYEAQ. The CDR3 here is CASSPRSTEAFF. The DNA of the CDR3 is TGTGCCAGCAGCCCTAGGAGCACTGAAGCTTTCTTT.

This clone is a singleton in its sample. The chain has TRBV18 and TRBJ2-1, with 7 positions matching TRBD2. V was clipped by 6 bases and J by 0 bases; unmatched bases: 5. Per the germline V gene, CDR1 is KGHSH and CDR2 is LQKENI. The length of the CDR3 is 15 residues. The CDR3 bases are TGTGCCAGCTCGGTTAGGACTAGCTCCTACAATGAGCAGTTCTTC. Protein product: CASSVRTSSYNEQFF.

The chain links TRBV14 to TRBJ1-6, with D tentatively TRBD1 (6 bases). The CDR3 is made up of 17 amino acids. The V and J ends lost 0 bases and 7 bases respectively, with 16 bases between them. The germline gives CDR1 SGHDN, CDR2 FVKESK. CDR3 bases: TGTGCCAGCAGCCAAGATTACTCAGGGGCAGGGAATTCACCCCTCCACTTT. Protein: CASSQDYSGAGNSPLHF.

The chain employs TRBV7-9 and TRBJ1-5; 7 nucleotides line up with TRBD1. Trimming removed 10 bases from V and 0 bases from J; junction bases left unmatched: 6. This CDR3 has 14 amino acids. CDR1 and CDR2 (germline): SEHNR, FQNEAQ (reference sequence). CDR3 DNA sequence: TGTGCCACCCAGGGGGACGGTAGCAATCAGCCCCAGCATTTT. Translating it yields CATQGDGSNQPQHF.

This chain links TRBV28 with TRBJ1-2; 9 nucleotides agree with TRBD1. The germline V gene has CDR1 MDHEN and CDR2 SYDVKM. This CDR3 has 15 amino acids. The trim removed 1 base at V and 7 bases at J, leaving 7 bases unmatched. In DNA, the CDR3 is TGTGCCAGCAGTTTATCCCTACAGGGGGCGCTTGGCTACACCTTC. The encoded protein is CASSLSLQGALGYTF.

This clone was seen only a few times. CDR3 sequence: CASTVQGYNSPLHF. CDR3 nucleotides: TGTGCCAGCACTGTACAGGGGTATAATTCACCCCTCCACTTT. The genes are TRBV6-6 and TRBJ1-6; TRBD1 matches at 7 bases. Looked up from germline, CDR1 is MNHNY and CDR2 is SVGAGI (reference sequence). V lost 7 bases and J lost 4; bases outside the gene matches: 4. This CDR3 has 14 amino acids.

This clone came up once. V is TRBV5-1 and J is TRBJ2-3; TRBD1 matches 11 bases. With V trimmed by 2 bases and J by 5 bases, 4 bases remained unmatched. Germline lookup yields CDR1 SGHRS and CDR2 YFSETQ. This CDR3 has 15 amino acids. CDR3 amino acids: CASSFLDRGQDTQYF. The CDR3 nucleotides read TGCGCCAGCAGCTTCCTGGACAGGGGGCAAGATACGCAGTATTTT.

V and J are TRBV9 and TRBJ1-6; weak D call: TRBD1 (5 bases). The CDR3 spans 16 residues. The germline CDR1 and CDR2 sequences are SGDLS and YYNGEE. V lost 3 bases and J 5 bases, leaving 15 bases between the germline ends. The CDR3 sequence: CASSAVGGGDNSPLHF. The CDR3 coding sequence is TGTGCCAGCAGCGCGGTGGGTGGAGGGGATAATTCACCCCTCCACTTT.

The V call is TRBV5-1, the J call TRBJ2-1; no firm D call. The CDR3 is 15 residues long. Germline loops: CDR1 SGHRS, CDR2 YFSETQ. The V end lost 0 bases, the J end lost 0 bases, and 7 bases lay between the germline ends. DNA for the CDR3: TGCGCCAGCAGCTTGGGGGCTTCCTCCTACAATGAGCAGTTCTTC. Amino acids: CASSLGASSYNEQFF.

This clone showed up just once. The rearrangement joins TRBV2 to TRBJ1-5; D is possibly TRBD1 (5 bases). Germline CDR1 is SNHLY and CDR2 is FYNNEI. The V end lost 6 bases, the J end lost 5 bases, and 11 bases lay between the germline ends. The length of the CDR3 is 13 residues. CDR3 sequence (DNA): TGTGCCAGCAGCCTGACAGTCTATCAGCCCCAGCATTTT. The encoded protein is CASSLTVYQPQHF.

The genes are TRBV7-8 and TRBJ1-1, with D possibly being TRBD1 (6 bases). CDR1 SGHVS and CDR2 FQNEAQ come from the germline V gene. Trimming removed 2 bases from V and 7 bases from J, with 20 bases in between. This CDR3 region has 16 residues. In nucleotides, the CDR3 is TGTGCCAGCAGCTTAAAAGAGACCCAGGGGATATTTGAAGCTTTCTTT. The encoded protein is CASSLKETQGIFEAFF.

This clone was found once. The chain carries TRBV4-2 and TRBJ2-4; 7 bases line up with TRBD1. The CDR3 spans 18 residues. Losses at the gene ends were 6 bases for V and 0 bases for J; bases not matched to a gene: 14. CDR1 LGHNA and CDR2 YNFKEQ come from the germline V gene. This CDR3 is CASSYQTGTELAKNIQYF. CDR3 DNA: TGTGCCAGCAGTTACCAAACCGGGACAGAGCTAGCCAAAAACATTCAGTACTTC.

The gene calls are TRBV10-3 and TRBJ2-2; TRBD2 aligns across 8 bases. Germline trimming cut 3 bases from V and 3 bases from J; bases unmatched to any gene: 9. Per germline, CDR1 ENHRY and CDR2 SYGVKD. There are 17 residues in the CDR3. CDR3: CAISDHPSGGHTGELFF. The CDR3 coding sequence is TGTGCCATCAGTGACCACCCCAGCGGGGGACACACCGGGGAGCTGTTTTTT.

This clone showed up just once. The chain recombines TRBV9 with TRBJ2-2; D is possibly TRBD2 (6 bases). The germline V gene has CDR1 SGDLS and CDR2 YYNGEE. Trimming stripped 2 bases from V and 4 bases from J, with 12 bases between. The CDR3 is made up of 15 amino acids. The DNA of the CDR3 is TGTGCCAGCAGCGTCCAGCGGGTCCTCACCGGGGAGCTGTTTTTT. Protein: CASSVQRVLTGELFF.

The genes are TRBV13 and TRBJ1-1, with a tentative D call TRBD1 (6 bases). V was cut by 5 bases and J by 3 bases, with 16 bases left in between. Germline loops: CDR1 PRHDT, CDR2 FYEKMQ (reference sequence). The CDR3 has 15 amino acids. For the CDR3, the DNA is TGTGCCAGCAGCGTCGCCTCAGGGGATTACACTGAAGCTTTCTTT. This translates into CASSVASGDYTEAFF.

There are a few counts of this clone. This chain joins TRBV18 and TRBJ2-1; 9 bases agree with TRBD2. The CDR3 contains 14 residues. The germline V gene encodes CDR1 KGHSH and CDR2 LQKENI. With V trimmed by 6 bases and J by 6 bases, 6 bases remained unmatched. CDR3 bases: TGTGCCAGCTCGGGAGCGGGGGGCCCCAATGAGCAGTTCTTC. Translated: CASSGAGGPNEQFF.

The V call is TRBV27, the J call TRBJ1-6; the match to TRBD1 covers 9 bases. The V gene end was trimmed by 4 bases and the J gene end by 7 bases; junction bases not matched to a gene: 11. This CDR3 is 17 amino acids long. CDR1 is MNHEY, CDR2 SMNVEV, per germline (reference sequence). CDR3 amino acids: CASSSRDPGQGNSPLHF. In nucleotides, the CDR3 is TGTGCCAGCAGTTCGCGGGATCCGGGACAGGGAAATTCACCCCTCCACTTT.

Remarks on this clone: The sample carries other DNA sequences with the same CDR3. This rearrangement joins TRBV19 to TRBJ2-5, with D possibly being TRBD1 (5 bases). This CDR3 has 17 amino acids. Between the trimmed V and J ends, which lost 3 bases and 0 bases, there was a span of 17 bases. Germline CDR1 and CDR2: LNHDA and SQIVND (reference sequence). The DNA of the CDR3 is TGTGCCAGTAGTATGGCCCCCACAGGATCCCACCAAGAGACCCAGTACTTC. This gives the protein CASSMAPTGSHQETQYF.

The chain joins TRBV28 to TRBJ2-7, with 7 bases lining up with TRBD1. The CDR3 length is 17 residues. V trimming: 1 base; J trimming: 2 bases; junction bases outside the gene matches: 11. The germline V gene has CDR1 MDHEN and CDR2 SYDVKM. The CDR3 sequence is CASSLYSAGGVTYEQYF. The DNA of the CDR3 is TGTGCCAGCAGTTTATACTCCGCAGGGGGAGTGACCTACGAGCAGTACTTC.

The chain carries TRBV15 and TRBJ1-2; no definite D call. Germline CDR1 is LNHNV and CDR2 is YYDKDF (reference sequence). CDR3 size: 15 residues. Trimming pared 1 base from V and 6 bases from J, leaving 15 bases between. CDR3 nucleotide sequence: TGTGCCACCAGCAGAGGGGATGGGGAGAGAGATGGCTACACCTTC. Translating it yields CATSRGDGERDGYTF.

The chain is built from TRBV7-9 and TRBJ1-6; 9 bases agree with TRBD1. The junction had 10 bases not matched to a gene; V was cut back by 3 bases and J by 7 bases. This CDR3 is 17 amino acids long. Germline V gene data show CDR1 as SEHNR and CDR2 as FQNEAQ (reference sequence). This CDR3 is CASSLKTGTGPNSPLHF. The DNA of the CDR3 is TGTGCCAGCAGCTTGAAAACCGGGACAGGGCCAAATTCACCCCTCCACTTT.

The V and J genes are TRBV9 and TRBJ1-6, with 9 bases aligning to TRBD1. The CDR3 has 16 amino acids. Germline assignment: CDR1 SGDLS and CDR2 YYNGEE. Trimming took 4 bases from V and 5 from J; bases not matched to a gene: 7. The CDR3 here is CASSPRTGEDNSPLHF. CDR3 nucleotide sequence: TGTGCCAGCAGCCCTCGGACAGGGGAGGATAATTCACCCCTCCACTTT.

The rearrangement joins TRBV5-1 to TRBJ2-7; TRBD2 is a possible D gene (6 bases). The CDR3 consists of 14 residues. Trimming removed 0 bases from V and 7 bases from J, with 14 bases in between. Per the germline V gene, CDR1 is SGHRS and CDR2 is YFSETQ. CDR3 amino acids: CASSLDGLKGEQYF. CDR3 sequence (DNA): TGCGCCAGCAGCTTGGACGGACTAAAAGGGGAGCAGTACTTC.

This clone was counted a single time. The chain employs TRBV9 and TRBJ2-7; perhaps TRBD2 as D (5 bases). The CDR3 totals 13 residues. The V end lost 4 bases, the J end lost 5 bases, and 13 bases lay between the germline ends. Germline CDR1 SGDLS, CDR2 YYNGEE. In DNA, the CDR3 is TGTGCCAGCAGCAAGCTCGGAGGCAACGAGCAGTACTTC. As protein: CASSKLGGNEQYF.